One and the same sample provided the 10 T cell receptor beta chains below, sequenced in a study of T cell responses to AZD1222 COVID-19 vaccine. Sequenced by immunoSEQ multiplex PCR; TCRdb stores in-frame clones only, minus some. The sample records some 47,000 clones, roughly 90% being singletons. The specimen was peripheral blood, collected 28 days after the second AZD1222 dose. These receptors were obtained from an adult who received the AZD1222 COVID-19 vaccine.

J is TRBJ1-1 and V is TRBV5-1, with D possibly matching TRBD1 (6 bases). Germline CDR1 is SGHRS and CDR2 is YFSETQ. This CDR3 is built from 17 residues. The V end lost 4 bases, the J end lost 0 bases, and 19 bases lay between the germline ends. The CDR3 region has the DNA TGCGCCAGCAGCGCGGGACAATCAATACGACTGAACACTGAAGCTTTCTTT. Its translation: CASSAGQSIRLNTEAFF.

This chain uses TRBV5-1 with TRBJ1-2; D perhaps matches TRBD1 (6 bases). The CDR3 sequence is 15 residues long. The germline V gene encodes CDR1 SGHRS and CDR2 YFSETQ. The ends were cut back, 0 bases at V and 4 bases at J, with 13 bases in the middle. The CDR3 region has the DNA TGCGCCAGCAGCTTGGGGCAGGCCAGGGGCTATGGCTACACCTTC. Amino acids: CASSLGQARGYGYTF.

V usage is TRBV7-3 and J usage is TRBJ1-6, with D possibly being TRBD1 (5 bases). V dropped 5 bases and J dropped 9 bases, with 14 bases sitting between them. The CDR3 has 14 residues. The germline CDR1 and CDR2 sequences are SGHTA and FQGTGA. The CDR3: CASSAGNGGSPLHF. The CDR3 nucleotides are TGTGCCAGCAGCGCGGGAAACGGGGGTTCACCCCTCCACTTT.

V is TRBV7-2 and J is TRBJ2-3; 7 nucleotides line up with TRBD1. Germline V lookup: CDR1 SGHTA, CDR2 FQGNSA. Unmatched junction bases numbered 1, after V lost 5 bases and J lost 2 bases. The CDR3 totals 13 residues. The CDR3 loop is CASSGQVTDTQYF. CDR3 nucleotide sequence: TGTGCCAGCAGCGGACAGGTCACAGATACGCAGTATTTT.

This chain uses TRBV27 with TRBJ2-3; no firm D call. CDR1 and CDR2 (germline): MNHEY, SMNVEV (reference sequence). The CDR3 contains 17 residues. Trimming took 2 bases from V and 0 from J, leaving 15 bases between them. The CDR3: CASSLISVSRSTDTQYF. The CDR3 nucleotides read TGTGCCAGCAGTTTAATCTCGGTCAGTCGAAGCACAGATACGCAGTATTTT.

This chain links TRBV5-1 with TRBJ2-3, with 10 bases aligning to TRBD2. Trimming cost V 0 bases and J 2 bases; bases outside gene matches: 12. The CDR3 length is 19 residues. Germline loops: CDR1 SGHRS, CDR2 YFSETQ. CDR3 sequence: CASSLGSSGSLWSTDTQYF. CDR3 nucleotides: TGCGCCAGCAGCTTGGGGTCTAGCGGGAGCCTATGGTCCACAGATACGCAGTATTTT.

This clone was seen just once. The chain recombines TRBV7-3 with TRBJ2-3; D is possibly TRBD2 (5 bases). V was cut by 6 bases and J by 4 bases, with 14 bases left in between. This CDR3 region has 14 residues. Germline V gene sequence: CDR1 SGHTA, CDR2 FQGTGA. The DNA for the CDR3 is TGTGCCAGCAGTCGCAGTACTAGTGCAGATACGCAGTATTTT. Its translation is CASSRSTSADTQYF.

CDR3 protein: CASSLTGNTQQYF. The DNA for the CDR3 is TGTGCCAGCAGTCTGACAGGGAATACTCAGCAGTACTTC. The V call is TRBV7-9, the J call TRBJ2-7, with TRBD1 identical over 7 bases. The CDR3 spans 13 residues. The V gene's germline CDR1 is SEHNR and CDR2 FQNEAQ (reference sequence). V shed 6 bases, J shed 8 bases, and the junction held 10 bases outside the gene matches.

V and J are TRBV24-1 and TRBJ1-5, with a tentative D call TRBD1 (6 bases). Germline CDR1 reads KGHDR; CDR2 reads SFDVKD. V was trimmed by 5 bases and J by 7 bases, leaving 14 bases between them. The CDR3 runs 14 residues. CDR3 DNA sequence: TGTGCCACCAGTGCCCCCGGGACACCACAGCCCCAGCATTTT. Its protein product is CATSAPGTPQPQHF.

This chain connects TRBV5-4 to TRBJ2-7, with D perhaps matching TRBD2 (5 bases). The CDR3 extends over 15 amino acids. Germline loops: CDR1 SGHNT, CDR2 YYREEE (reference sequence). Trimming took off 4 bases at V and 4 bases at J, with 18 bases between the two ends. The CDR3 reads CASSHRTRGGYEQYF. As DNA, the CDR3 is TGTGCCAGCAGCCACCGGACGCGCGGAGGTTACGAGCAGTACTTC.